A selection of T cell receptor beta chains follows, all from one sample in a study of a mutant IDH1 vaccine in newly diagnosed glioma. No antigen is known for these receptors. Using immunoSEQ multiplex PCR, the repertoire was profiled, and TCRdb retains in-frame clones only, with some absent. The sample holds roughly 43,000 clones, roughly 80% seen once. The sequences come from PBMCs, collected from a glioma patient whose treatment included an IDH1 peptide vaccine. The receptor source for this set is a man in his fifties with glioma. The CDR3 runs from the conserved cysteine through the conserved F or W. Each record gives: V gene, D gene, J gene, clone size, CDR3 DNA, CDR3 protein. The D gene is left open where the match is weak. A row's size may be missing; if present it is once, few, many or a size class.

>TRBV5-4|NA|TRBJ2-3|NA
TGTGCCAGCAGCCTTTCGACAGATACGCAGTATTTT
CASSLSTDTQYF
>TRBV6-1|NA|TRBJ1-1|NA
TGTGCCAGCAGTGAAAGGTCGGAAGGCACTGAAGCTTTCTTT
CASSERSEGTEAFF
>TRBV27|NA|TRBJ2-1|NA
TGTGCCAGCAAATACCTCCAGGGTGCCTACAATGAGCAGTTCTTC
CASKYLQGAYNEQFF
>TRBV5-6|NA|TRBJ2-7|NA
TGTGCCAGCAGCCCACAGGGGGGCCCCTTCGCGGGGGGTGCCTACGAGCAGTACTTC
CASSPQGGPFAGGAYEQYF
>TRBV7-9|TRBD1|TRBJ2-6|NA
TGTGCCAGCAGAAGGGACAGGTCCGTCCTGACTTTC
CASRRDRSVLTF
>TRBV5-1|NA|TRBJ1-6|few
TGCGCCAGCAGCAAAGAGGGCAATTCACCCCTCCACTTT
CASSKEGNSPLHF
>TRBV13|TRBD2|TRBJ2-1|NA
TGTGCCAGCAGCTTATCTGGCGGGGGGGCCGGTGAGCAGTTCTTC
CASSLSGGGAGEQFF
>TRBV7-2|NA|TRBJ1-5|NA
TGTGCCAGCAGCTTTATTAGGGGGTTGGGGAATCAGCCCCAGCATTTT
CASSFIRGLGNQPQHF
>TRBV5-1|TRBD1|TRBJ1-4|few
TGCGCCAGCAGCTTGCCCTCGGGACAGCTAAATGAAAAACTGTTTTTT
CASSLPSGQLNEKLFF
>TRBV7-9|NA|TRBJ1-1|NA
TGTGCCAGCAGCTTAAGTCTGAACACTGAAGCTTTCTTT
CASSLSLNTEAFF
>TRBV7-9|NA|TRBJ2-7|NA
TGTGCCAGCAGCTTATACTACAGCAGCCACGAGCAGTACTTC
CASSLYYSSHEQYF
>TRBV5-4|TRBD1|TRBJ2-3|NA
TGTGCCAGCAGCGTAGCAGGGGGCGCAGATACGCAGTATTTT
CASSVAGGADTQYF
>TRBV7-8|TRBD1|TRBJ2-2|NA
TGTGCCAGCAGCTCCCGGGACAGGGTTCACGGGGAGCTGTTTTTT
CASSSRDRVHGELFF
>TRBV4-1|NA|TRBJ1-3|medium-sized
TGCGCCAGCAGCCAGTACCATGGATCTGGAAACACCATATATTTT
CASSQYHGSGNTIYF
>TRBV10-3|TRBD2|TRBJ2-7|NA
TGTGCCATAGGGACTAGCGGCTACGAGCAGTACTTC
CAIGTSGYEQYF
>TRBV4-1|TRBD1|TRBJ1-2|NA
TGCGCCAGCAGCCAAGCACCGGGACAGGGGGGAGGCTACACCTTC
CASSQAPGQGGGYTF
>TRBV2|NA|TRBJ1-6|NA
TGTGCCAGCAGCCTTACAGAACCCCTCCACTTT
CASSLTEPLHF
>TRBV7-9|TRBD2|TRBJ2-1|few
TGTGCCAGCAGCCTAAACGGGGGGTACAATGAGCAGTTCTTC
CASSLNGGYNEQFF
>TRBV9|NA|TRBJ2-2|NA
TGTGCCAGCAGCGTAGCAGTGAACACCGGGGAGCTGTTTTTT
CASSVAVNTGELFF
>TRBV5-1|NA|TRBJ2-3|once
TGCGCCAGCAGCTCACTTAGCACAGATACGCAGTATTTT
CASSSLSTDTQYF
>TRBV18|NA|TRBJ2-7|NA
TGTGCCAGCTCACCAGACGTGTCCTACGAGCAGTACTTC
CASSPDVSYEQYF
>TRBV2|NA|TRBJ2-6|NA
TGTGCCAGCAGCCACGGGATTTACTCTGGGGCCAACGTCCTGACTTTC
CASSHGIYSGANVLTF
>TRBV4-3|NA|TRBJ2-7|once
TGCGCCAGCAGCCCCGAATGGAGGTGGGGGGTGGGGGACGAGCAGTACTTC
CASSPEWRWGVGDEQYF
>TRBV5-4|NA|TRBJ1-2|NA
TGTGCCAGCAGCTTGAGACAGGACTATGGCTACACCTTC
CASSLRQDYGYTF
>TRBV19|NA|TRBJ1-1|NA
TGTGCCAGTAGTATAGATCCTCTCTTACATGGAGGGACTGAAGCTTTCTTT
CASSIDPLLHGGTEAFF
>TRBV11-2|TRBD1|TRBJ1-1|few
TGTGCCAGCAGCTTTCCGGGGACAGGGAACACTGAAGCTTTCTTT
CASSFPGTGNTEAFF
>TRBV4-1|TRBD1|TRBJ2-5|medium-sized
TGCGCCAGCAGCCAAGGGGCAGGGGGCGACGAGACCCAGTACTTC
CASSQGAGGDETQYF
>TRBV2|NA|TRBJ2-2|NA
TGTGCCAGCACCGACAACACCGGGGAGCTGTTTTTT
CASTDNTGELFF
>TRBV19|NA|TRBJ1-5|NA
TGTGCCAGCCGGGCGGGGGCCGCCAATCAGCCCCAGCATTTT
CASRAGAANQPQHF
>TRBV18|NA|TRBJ1-3|once
TGTGCCAGCTCACCTACCAGAGGGAGGCAGGTTGGAAACACCATATATTTT
CASSPTRGRQVGNTIYF
>TRBV6-6|TRBD1|TRBJ1-4|NA
TGTGCCAGCAAGGGGACAGGGGGTGAAAAACTGTTTTTT
CASKGTGGEKLFF
>TRBV6-5|NA|TRBJ1-2|NA
TGTGCCAGCAGGTCCGCTACCACTAACTATGGCTACACCTTC
CASRSATTNYGYTF
>TRBV5-6|TRBD1|TRBJ1-5|NA
TGTGCCAGCAGCTCATCCGGGACAGGGAGCAATCAGCCCCAGCATTTT
CASSSSGTGSNQPQHF
>TRBV5-1|NA|TRBJ2-2|NA
TGCGCCAGCAGCTTGGGAGGGGACACCGGGGAGCTGTTTTTT
CASSLGGDTGELFF
>TRBV6-1|TRBD1|TRBJ1-1|NA
TGTGCCAGCAGTGGACAGGGCCCGAACACTGAAGCTTTCTTT
CASSGQGPNTEAFF
>TRBV4-1|TRBD1|TRBJ2-7|NA
TGCGCCAGTAGCTACACCCAGGGGGCGGCCTACGAGCAGTACTTC
CASSYTQGAAYEQYF
>TRBV29-1|TRBD1|TRBJ1-5|NA
TGCAGCGTTGCCGGGACAGGCAATCAGCCCCAGCATTTT
CSVAGTGNQPQHF
>TRBV4-2|TRBD2|TRBJ2-4|NA
TGTGCCAGCAGCCAAGAGAACAGCGGGGGGTTTCTAGCCAAAAACATTCAGTACTTC
CASSQENSGGFLAKNIQYF
>TRBV6-5|NA|TRBJ2-7|NA
TGTGCCAGCAGACATCGGACCGTGGAGTACTTC
CASRHRTVEYF
>TRBV6-1|TRBD1|TRBJ2-1|NA
TGTGCCAGCAGAGACAGGGGGTATTACAATGAGCAGTTCTTC
CASRDRGYYNEQFF
>TRBV30|TRBD1|TRBJ1-2|NA
TGTGCCTGGATGCCGCCGGGACAGCCCTATGGCTACACCTTC
CAWMPPGQPYGYTF
>TRBV18|NA|TRBJ2-3|NA
TGTGCCAGCTCACCACCCATCCGACAGAAGGATACGCAGTATTTT
CASSPPIRQKDTQYF
>TRBV30|NA|TRBJ1-6|few
TGTGCCTGGAGTGGGGGGCGGGGGCAAAGTTCACCCCTCCACTTT
CAWSGGRGQSSPLHF
>TRBV6-1|NA|TRBJ1-1|NA
TGTGCCAGCAGGGGGGGATATGCGTCTGAAGCTTTCTTT
CASRGGYASEAFF
>TRBV14|TRBD2|TRBJ2-1|NA
TGTGCCAGCAGCCTTGGTCTAGCGGGGGGGATTGAGCAGTTCTTC
CASSLGLAGGIEQFF
>TRBV27|TRBD1|TRBJ2-7|NA
TGTGCCAGTCAGGGGGCAAGCGAGCAGTACTTC
CASQGASEQYF
>TRBV5-1|NA|TRBJ1-5|NA
TGCGCCAGCAGCCCCGGCGGGATTAGCAATCAGCCCCAGCATTTT
CASSPGGISNQPQHF
>TRBV30|TRBD1|TRBJ1-2|NA
TGTGCCTGGAGTCCCCTCAAGGGGAGACAGGGGCCATATGGCTACACCTTC
CAWSPLKGRQGPYGYTF
>TRBV4-1|TRBD2|TRBJ2-7|few
TGCGCCAGCAGCCAAGCGACTAGCGGGTCCGCCTACGAGCAGTACTTC
CASSQATSGSAYEQYF
>TRBV10-3|NA|TRBJ1-1|NA
TGTGCCATCAGTGCAACCCCCCGGGGGGGGAACACTGAAGCTTTCTTT
CAISATPRGGNTEAFF
>TRBV27|TRBD2|TRBJ2-5|NA
TGTGCCAGCAGTTTCTTGAGCGGGGCCCCGGGGACCCAGTACTTC
CASSFLSGAPGTQYF
>TRBV29-1|NA|TRBJ2-1|NA
TGCAGCGTCCAATACCACAGGAAAAGAGAGGGTGAGCAGTTCTTC
CSVQYHRKREGEQFF
>TRBV30|NA|TRBJ2-5|few
TGTGCCTGGAGATCGAGGGGGATAGAGACCCAGTACTTC
CAWRSRGIETQYF
>TRBV6-5|NA|TRBJ2-1|NA
TGTGCCAGCAGTAGGGGGGGCATATACAATGAGCAGTTCTTC
CASSRGGIYNEQFF
>TRBV2|NA|TRBJ1-1|NA
TGTGCCAGCAGTGAACCCAGGGGAATGACTGAAGCTTTCTTT
CASSEPRGMTEAFF
>TRBV9|TRBD1|TRBJ1-1|NA
TGTGCCAGCAGCGTAGACCTACAGGGGGATGACACTGAAGCTTTCTTT
CASSVDLQGDDTEAFF